The following is a T cell receptor (beta chain) sequence with its context. The CDR3 contains 14 residues. With 6 bases clipped from V and 6 bases from J, the junction kept 9 bases outside the gene matches. Germline CDR1 MGHDK, CDR2 SYGVNS. This entry is derived from a study of blood T cell repertoires in COVID-19. Study background: The United States, Italy and Spain provided the acute and convalescent COVID-19 samples. In each case, the material was cDNA or gDNA derived from T cells, B-cell-depleted T cells, or PBMCs.

Per the authors' pipeline: Amplifying reference gene primers gave estimates of nucleated cell counts. Measured with immunoSEQ multiplex PCR; TCRdb has only the in-frame clones, and not every one. V, J and clone size derive from that table, while D and trimming were established from the DNA sequence. Of some 60,000 clones in the sample, 80% to 95% were seen once. Sequences were obtained from peripheral blood. This chain joins TRBV25-1 and TRBJ2-7; 9 nucleotides align to TRBD1. The TCR was taken from a human donor in a cohort sampled during active COVID-19. The CDR3 reads CASREDRGRLEQYF. The CDR3, as DNA: TGTGCCAGCAGGGAGGACAGGGGACGCCTCGAGCAGTACTTC.